These T cell receptor beta chains were read from a single sample in a study of control samples from healthy donors and cancer patients. Libraries were prepared by immunoSEQ multiplex PCR; TCRdb keeps only in-frame clonotypes and omits some of them. The sample contains about 76,000 clones, approximately 91% of which appear only once. The sample taken for sequencing was PBMCs. These receptors all come from a woman in her fifties or sixties with colorectal cancer. The CDR3 runs from the conserved cysteine through the conserved F or W. A D gene is named only where the DNA matches it firmly. Clone size is not always given. Where it is, it says once, few, many or a class for expanded clones.

DNA: TGTGCCAGCAGCCAAGTTTTGCCTAACTCTGGAAACACCATATATTTT
CDR3: CASSQVLPNSGNTIYF
D: NA
J: TRBJ1-3
V: TRBV14
size: NA

DNA: TGTGCCAGCGGACTAGAGGGCTCCTACAATGAGCAGTTCTTC
CDR3: CASGLEGSYNEQFF
D: TRBD2
J: TRBJ2-1
V: TRBV10-3
size: NA

DNA: TGTGCCATCAGCTCCGGACTAGCGGGGGGGTCGAACACCGGGGAGCTGTTTTTT
CDR3: CAISSGLAGGSNTGELFF
D: TRBD2
J: TRBJ2-2
V: TRBV10-3
size: NA

DNA: TGTGCCAGCAGTGAAAGCTCCGGGGGGGGGTATTCACCCCTCCACTTT
CDR3: CASSESSGGGYSPLHF
D: NA
J: TRBJ1-6
V: TRBV6-1
size: once

DNA: TGTGCCAGCATTTCGAGCCCCATGAACACTGAAGCTTTCTTT
CDR3: CASISSPMNTEAFF
D: NA
J: TRBJ1-1
V: TRBV6-5
size: NA

DNA: TGTGCCAGCAGCCACAGCCTCGGGGGGAATTCACCCCTCCACTTT
CDR3: CASSHSLGGNSPLHF
D: NA
J: TRBJ1-6
V: TRBV6-5
size: NA

DNA: TGTGCCATCAGTGGGGGGACAGGGAACGGCAAAAACATTCAGTACTTC
CDR3: CAISGGTGNGKNIQYF
D: TRBD1
J: TRBJ2-4
V: TRBV10-3
size: NA

DNA: TGTGCGGGGGGGAGCGGGGCGAGCTCTGGGGCCAACGTCCTGACTTTC
CDR3: CAGGSGASSGANVLTF
D: TRBD2
J: TRBJ2-6
V: TRBV6-6
size: NA

DNA: TGTGCCAGCAGACTGACAGGGGGCACAGATACGCAGTATTTT
CDR3: CASRLTGGTDTQYF
D: TRBD1
J: TRBJ2-3
V: TRBV6-5
size: NA

DNA: TGTGCCAGTAGATCGACAGGGAGGACCCCATGGGAAGCTTTCTTT
CDR3: CASRSTGRTPWEAFF
D: TRBD1
J: TRBJ1-1
V: TRBV19
size: NA

DNA: TGTGCCACAGGCGACAATAGCAATCAGCCCCAGCATTTT
CDR3: CATGDNSNQPQHF
D: NA
J: TRBJ1-5
V: TRBV24-1
size: NA

DNA: TGTGCCAGCAGCTTGATGCCCCTCCGGGGCACTGAAGCTTTCTTT
CDR3: CASSLMPLRGTEAFF
D: NA
J: TRBJ1-1
V: TRBV5-8
size: NA

DNA: TGTGCCAGCAGTCTCTGGACAGGGGAAGCCAAAAACATTCAGTACTTC
CDR3: CASSLWTGEAKNIQYF
D: TRBD1
J: TRBJ2-4
V: TRBV28
size: NA

DNA: TGTGCCAGCAGCCAAGATCTGGGGGGTTCACCCCTCCACTTT
CDR3: CASSQDLGGSPLHF
D: NA
J: TRBJ1-6
V: TRBV3-1/TRBV3-2
size: NA

DNA: TGTGCCAGCAGCAAAGAACCCGGGAGGTTCGAAAAACTGTTTTTT
CDR3: CASSKEPGRFEKLFF
D: NA
J: TRBJ1-4
V: TRBV3-1/TRBV3-2
size: NA

DNA: TGTGCCAGCACCCGAAGGGGGGACAGCAATCAGCCCCAGCATTTT
CDR3: CASTRRGDSNQPQHF
D: NA
J: TRBJ1-5
V: TRBV6-5
size: NA

DNA: TGCAGCGCCGGACAGGGGAATCAGCCCCAGCATTTT
CDR3: CSAGQGNQPQHF
D: TRBD1
J: TRBJ1-5
V: TRBV29-1
size: NA

DNA: TGTGCCAGCAGTAGGGCGCGGGATCAGCCCCAGCATTTT
CDR3: CASSRARDQPQHF
D: NA
J: TRBJ1-5
V: TRBV6-5
size: NA

DNA: TGTGCCAGCAGGACCCTCAAACAGGGGTCTGGCTACACCTTC
CDR3: CASRTLKQGSGYTF
D: TRBD1
J: TRBJ1-2
V: TRBV27
size: NA

DNA: TGCGCCAGCAGCTTGGACGGGACAGGGGGCAAGACCCAGTACTTC
CDR3: CASSLDGTGGKTQYF
D: TRBD1
J: TRBJ2-5
V: TRBV5-1
size: NA

DNA: TGTGCCAGCAGTTTATTTAGCAAGAACACTGAAGCTTTCTTT
CDR3: CASSLFSKNTEAFF
D: NA
J: TRBJ1-1
V: TRBV27
size: NA

DNA: TGTGCCAGCTTGACGGGGGTTAGCAATCAGCCCCAGCATTTT
CDR3: CASLTGVSNQPQHF
D: NA
J: TRBJ1-5
V: TRBV6-5
size: NA

DNA: TGTGCCAGCAGCTTATTCTCGAGCTCCTACAATGAGCAGTTCTTC
CDR3: CASSLFSSSYNEQFF
D: NA
J: TRBJ2-1
V: TRBV7-3
size: NA

DNA: TGTGCCAGTAGTAGATGGGGCCAGGGCCCCACAGATACGCAGTATTTT
CDR3: CASSRWGQGPTDTQYF
D: NA
J: TRBJ2-3
V: TRBV19
size: few

DNA: TGCGCCAGCAGCTTAGGAGCTACTGGGGCCAACGTCCTGACTTTC
CDR3: CASSLGATGANVLTF
D: NA
J: TRBJ2-6
V: TRBV5-1
size: NA

DNA: TGCGCCAGCAGCCCCGGGACCTATCAGCCCCAGCATTTT
CDR3: CASSPGTYQPQHF
D: NA
J: TRBJ1-5
V: TRBV4-3
size: NA

DNA: TGTGCCAGTAAGGAGGGGGTTTCTAACTATGGCTACACCTTC
CDR3: CASKEGVSNYGYTF
D: NA
J: TRBJ1-2
V: TRBV19
size: NA

DNA: TGTGCCAGCAGCTTAAGGCCTTTCGTGTTAGACGAGCAGTACTTC
CDR3: CASSLRPFVLDEQYF
D: NA
J: TRBJ2-7
V: TRBV3-1/TRBV3-2
size: NA

DNA: TGCGCCAGCAGCCAAGGAGGGCCGGGAGGGTATGGCTACACCTTC
CDR3: CASSQGGPGGYGYTF
D: NA
J: TRBJ1-2
V: TRBV4-1
size: NA

DNA: TGTGCCAGCAGCCAAGGGCGGGGGACTGAAGCTTTCTTT
CDR3: CASSQGRGTEAFF
D: NA
J: TRBJ1-1
V: TRBV14
size: NA

DNA: TGTGCCAGCAGTTATGAAAGTTTAAGCTCTGGAAACACCATATATTTT
CDR3: CASSYESLSSGNTIYF
D: NA
J: TRBJ1-3
V: TRBV6-5
size: few

DNA: TGTGCCAGCAGTTACCAGCGGGGGATTTCAGATACGCAGTATTTT
CDR3: CASSYQRGISDTQYF
D: TRBD2
J: TRBJ2-3
V: TRBV6-2/TRBV6-3
size: NA

DNA: TGTGCCAGCAGCCCCGGGACGGTTAGCAATCAGCCCCAGCATTTT
CDR3: CASSPGTVSNQPQHF
D: NA
J: TRBJ1-5
V: TRBV9
size: NA

DNA: TGTGCCAGCAGACGAGGGACAGGGGTGGGTGAAAAACTGTTTTTT
CDR3: CASRRGTGVGEKLFF
D: TRBD1
J: TRBJ1-4
V: TRBV7-6
size: NA

DNA: TGTGCCAGCAGCCGACGCACAGGATCTGGAAACACCATATATTTT
CDR3: CASSRRTGSGNTIYF
D: NA
J: TRBJ1-3
V: TRBV3-1/TRBV3-2
size: NA

DNA: TGTGCCAGCAGTGAAGGGCCTTGGGGCCAAGAGACCCAGTACTTC
CDR3: CASSEGPWGQETQYF
D: NA
J: TRBJ2-5
V: TRBV2
size: NA